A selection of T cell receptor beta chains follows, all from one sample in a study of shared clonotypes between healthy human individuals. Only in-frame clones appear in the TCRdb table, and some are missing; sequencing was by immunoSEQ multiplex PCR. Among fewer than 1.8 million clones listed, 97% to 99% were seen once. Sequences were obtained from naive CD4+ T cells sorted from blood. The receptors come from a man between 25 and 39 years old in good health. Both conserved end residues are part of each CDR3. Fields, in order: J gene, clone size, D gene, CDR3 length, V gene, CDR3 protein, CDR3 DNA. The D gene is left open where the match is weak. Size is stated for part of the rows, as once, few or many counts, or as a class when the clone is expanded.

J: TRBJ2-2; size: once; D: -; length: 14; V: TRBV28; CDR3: CASSLEGHTGELFF; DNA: TGTGCCAGCAGTTTAGAGGGTCACACCGGGGAGCTGTTTTTT
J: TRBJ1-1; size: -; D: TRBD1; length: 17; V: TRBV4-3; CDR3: CASSQDLRDRANTEAFF; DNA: TGCGCCAGCAGCCAAGATCTTAGGGACAGGGCTAACACTGAAGCTTTCTTT
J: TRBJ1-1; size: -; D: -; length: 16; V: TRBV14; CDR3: CASSQDLASLGTEAFF; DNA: TGTGCCAGCAGCCAAGATTTGGCCAGCCTAGGCACTGAAGCTTTCTTT
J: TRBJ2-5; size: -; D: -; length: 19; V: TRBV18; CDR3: CASSPLAVMTAPYQETQYF; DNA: TGTGCCAGCTCACCACTAGCCGTTATGACAGCGCCCTACCAAGAGACCCAGTACTTC
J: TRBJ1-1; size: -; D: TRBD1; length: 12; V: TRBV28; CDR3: CASSRQGLEAFF; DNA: TGTGCCAGCAGCCGACAGGGGTTGGAAGCTTTCTTT
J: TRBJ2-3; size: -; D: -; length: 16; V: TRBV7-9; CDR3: CASSPGGPSGTDTQYF; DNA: TGTGCCAGCAGCCCCGGAGGGCCATCCGGCACAGATACGCAGTATTTT
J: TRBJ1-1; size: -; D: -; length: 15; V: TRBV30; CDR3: CAWSVVSRMNTEAFF; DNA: TGTGCCTGGAGTGTTGTCAGTCGCATGAACACTGAAGCTTTCTTT
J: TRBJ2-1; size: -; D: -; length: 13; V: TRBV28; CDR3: CAATGVSYNEQFF; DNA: TGTGCTGCAACCGGGGTCTCCTACAATGAGCAGTTCTTC
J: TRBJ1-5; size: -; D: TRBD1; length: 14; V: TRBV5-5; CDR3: CASSLTQGAQPQHF; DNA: TGTGCCAGCAGCTTAACACAGGGGGCTCAGCCCCAGCATTTT
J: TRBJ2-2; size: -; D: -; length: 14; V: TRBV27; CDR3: CASSPVRNTGELFF; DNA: TGTGCCAGCAGTCCCGTCCGGAACACCGGGGAGCTGTTTTTT
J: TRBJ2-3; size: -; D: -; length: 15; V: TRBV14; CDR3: CASSQGGVHTDTQYF; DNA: TGTGCCAGCAGCCAAGGCGGAGTACACACAGATACGCAGTATTTT
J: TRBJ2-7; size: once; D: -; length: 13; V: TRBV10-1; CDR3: CASSDRLKTEQYF; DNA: TGCGCCAGCAGTGATAGATTAAAGACAGAGCAGTACTTC
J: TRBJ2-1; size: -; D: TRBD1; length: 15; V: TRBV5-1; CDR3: CASSLGMTGLNEQFF; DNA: TGCGCCAGCAGCTTGGGGATGACAGGGCTGAATGAGCAGTTCTTC
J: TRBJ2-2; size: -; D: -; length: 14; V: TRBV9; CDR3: CASSVGGSPGELFF; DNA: TGTGCCAGCAGCGTAGGGGGTAGCCCCGGGGAGCTGTTTTTT
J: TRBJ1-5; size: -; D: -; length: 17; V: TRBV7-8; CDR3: CASSPHSQRQVRQPQHF; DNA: TGTGCCAGCAGCCCGCATTCACAGAGACAGGTTCGTCAGCCCCAGCATTTT
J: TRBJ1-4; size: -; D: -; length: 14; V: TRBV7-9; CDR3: CASSPMGADEKLFF; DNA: TGTGCCAGCAGCCCTATGGGGGCGGATGAAAAACTGTTTTTT
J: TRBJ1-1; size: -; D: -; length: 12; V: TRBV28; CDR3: CASSFQGTEAFF; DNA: TGTGCCAGCAGTTTTCAAGGCACTGAAGCTTTCTTT
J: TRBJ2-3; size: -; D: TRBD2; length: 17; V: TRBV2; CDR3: CASRLAGVILSTDTQYF; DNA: TGTGCCAGCAGACTAGCGGGAGTAATTCTGAGCACAGATACGCAGTATTTT
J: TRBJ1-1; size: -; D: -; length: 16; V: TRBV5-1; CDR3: CASSLSLGRLDTEAFF; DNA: TGCGCCAGCAGCTTGAGTTTGGGACGCCTTGACACTGAAGCTTTCTTT
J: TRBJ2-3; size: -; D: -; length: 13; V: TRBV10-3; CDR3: CAITGGFGDTQYF; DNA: TGTGCCATCACGGGGGGCTTTGGAGATACGCAGTATTTT
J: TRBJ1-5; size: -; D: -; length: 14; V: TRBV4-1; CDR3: CASSHGAKNQPQHF; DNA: TGCGCCAGCAGCCACGGGGCGAAGAATCAGCCCCAGCATTTT
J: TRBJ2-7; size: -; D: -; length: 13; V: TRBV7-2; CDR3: CASSLVRGYEQYF; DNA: TGTGCCAGCAGCTTAGTACGGGGGTACGAGCAGTACTTC
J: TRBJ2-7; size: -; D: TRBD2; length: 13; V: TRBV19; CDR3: CASKSSGSYEQYF; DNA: TGTGCCAGTAAGTCTAGCGGGAGTTACGAGCAGTACTTC
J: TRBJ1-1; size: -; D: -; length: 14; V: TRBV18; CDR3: CASSTLDRNTEAFF; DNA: TGTGCCAGCTCAACCTTGGACAGGAACACTGAAGCTTTCTTT
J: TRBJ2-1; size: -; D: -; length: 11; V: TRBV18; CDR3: CASSTTSEQFF; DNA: TGTGCCAGCTCAACCACAAGCGAGCAGTTCTTC
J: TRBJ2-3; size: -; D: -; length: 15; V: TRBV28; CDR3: CASSLWEGIADTQYF; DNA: TGTGCCAGCAGTTTATGGGAAGGGATCGCGGATACGCAGTATTTT
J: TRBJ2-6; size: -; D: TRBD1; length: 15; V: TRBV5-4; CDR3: CASSFTGAGANVLTF; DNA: TGTGCCAGCAGCTTTACAGGGGCTGGGGCCAACGTCCTGACTTTC
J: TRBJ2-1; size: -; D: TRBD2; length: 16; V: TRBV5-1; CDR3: CASSGSAGALGNEQFF; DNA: TGCGCCAGCAGTGGGTCTGCGGGAGCTCTGGGCAATGAGCAGTTCTTC
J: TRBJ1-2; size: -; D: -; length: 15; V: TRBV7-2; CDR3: CASSLKKGIDYGYTF; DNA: TGTGCCAGCAGCTTAAAAAAGGGGATTGACTATGGCTACACCTTC
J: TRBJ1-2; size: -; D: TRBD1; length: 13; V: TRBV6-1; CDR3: CASSERDRYGYTF; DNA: TGTGCCAGCAGTGAACGGGACAGATATGGCTACACCTTC
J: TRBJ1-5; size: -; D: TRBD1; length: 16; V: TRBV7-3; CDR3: CASSPRTGGPNQPQHF; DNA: TGTGCCAGCAGCCCAAGGACAGGGGGACCCAATCAGCCCCAGCATTTT
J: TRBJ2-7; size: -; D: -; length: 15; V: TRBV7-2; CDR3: CASSLGLGVSYEQYF; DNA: TGTGCCAGCAGCTTAGGGCTCGGGGTCTCCTACGAGCAGTACTTC
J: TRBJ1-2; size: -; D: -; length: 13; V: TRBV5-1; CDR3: CASSLGGDYGYTF; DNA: TGCGCCAGCAGCTTGGGCGGGGACTATGGCTACACCTTC
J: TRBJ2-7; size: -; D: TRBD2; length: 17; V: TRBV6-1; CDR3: CASSESLARTSFYEQYF; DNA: TGTGCCAGCAGTGAGTCCTTAGCTCGGACTAGCTTCTACGAGCAGTACTTC
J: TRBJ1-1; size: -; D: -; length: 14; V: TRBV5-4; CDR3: CASSFGARGTEAFF; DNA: TGTGCCAGCAGCTTCGGGGCGCGGGGCACTGAAGCTTTCTTT
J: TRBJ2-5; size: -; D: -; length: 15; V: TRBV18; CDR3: CASSPGLAGEETQYF; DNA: TGTGCCAGCTCACCAGGGCTCGCGGGTGAGGAGACCCAGTACTTC
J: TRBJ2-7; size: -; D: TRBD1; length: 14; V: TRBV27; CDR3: CASSFDRGAYEQYF; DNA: TGTGCCAGCAGTTTTGACAGGGGGGCCTACGAGCAGTACTTC
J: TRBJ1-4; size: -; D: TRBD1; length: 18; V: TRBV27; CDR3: CASSSKRTGRVTNEKLFF; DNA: TGTGCCAGCAGTTCGAAAAGGACAGGAAGAGTAACTAATGAAAAACTGTTTTTT
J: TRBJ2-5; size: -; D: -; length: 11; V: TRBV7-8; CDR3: CASSDIETQYF; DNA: TGTGCCAGCAGCGACATAGAGACCCAGTACTTC
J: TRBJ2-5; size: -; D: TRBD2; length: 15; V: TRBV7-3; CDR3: CASSLSGGGLETQYF; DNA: TGTGCCAGCAGCTTATCGGGGGGAGGTTTAGAGACCCAGTACTTC
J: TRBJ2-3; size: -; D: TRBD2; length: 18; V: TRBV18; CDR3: CASSPPKTSGQSRDTQYF; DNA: TGTGCCAGCTCACCACCGAAGACTAGCGGGCAAAGTAGGGATACGCAGTATTTT
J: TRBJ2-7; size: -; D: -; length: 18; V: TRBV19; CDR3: CASRSSAGGLARSYEQYF; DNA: TGTGCCAGTAGGAGTTCGGCAGGGGGGCTAGCGCGATCCTACGAGCAGTACTTC
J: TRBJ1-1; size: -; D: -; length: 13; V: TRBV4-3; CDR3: CASSKGMHTEAFF; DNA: TGCGCCAGCAGCAAGGGGATGCACACTGAAGCTTTCTTT
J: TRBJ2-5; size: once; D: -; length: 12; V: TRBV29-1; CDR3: CSVVGGEETQYF; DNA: TGCAGCGTTGTTGGCGGGGAAGAGACCCAGTACTTC
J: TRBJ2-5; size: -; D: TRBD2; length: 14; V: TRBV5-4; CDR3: CASSWRGLGETQYF; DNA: TGTGCCAGCAGCTGGCGGGGACTAGGTGAGACCCAGTACTTC
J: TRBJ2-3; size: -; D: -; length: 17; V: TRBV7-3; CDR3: CASSPTGTAVSTDTQYF; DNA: TGTGCCAGCAGCCCAACCGGGACGGCAGTCAGCACAGATACGCAGTATTTT
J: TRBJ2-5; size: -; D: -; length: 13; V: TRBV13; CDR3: CASSSWTEETQYF; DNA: TGTGCCAGCAGCTCCTGGACCGAAGAGACCCAGTACTTC
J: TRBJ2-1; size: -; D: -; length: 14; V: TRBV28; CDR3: CASSSLWGFNEQFF; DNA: TGTGCCAGCAGTTCCCTGTGGGGCTTCAATGAGCAGTTCTTC
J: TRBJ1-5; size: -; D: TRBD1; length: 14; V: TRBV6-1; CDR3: CASTPIPGQGRGHF; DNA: TGTGCCAGCACCCCGATCCCAGGACAGGGCCGGGGGCATTTT
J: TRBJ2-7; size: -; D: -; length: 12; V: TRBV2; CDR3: CASSGSSYEQYF; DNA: TGTGCCAGCAGTGGGAGCTCCTACGAGCAGTACTTC